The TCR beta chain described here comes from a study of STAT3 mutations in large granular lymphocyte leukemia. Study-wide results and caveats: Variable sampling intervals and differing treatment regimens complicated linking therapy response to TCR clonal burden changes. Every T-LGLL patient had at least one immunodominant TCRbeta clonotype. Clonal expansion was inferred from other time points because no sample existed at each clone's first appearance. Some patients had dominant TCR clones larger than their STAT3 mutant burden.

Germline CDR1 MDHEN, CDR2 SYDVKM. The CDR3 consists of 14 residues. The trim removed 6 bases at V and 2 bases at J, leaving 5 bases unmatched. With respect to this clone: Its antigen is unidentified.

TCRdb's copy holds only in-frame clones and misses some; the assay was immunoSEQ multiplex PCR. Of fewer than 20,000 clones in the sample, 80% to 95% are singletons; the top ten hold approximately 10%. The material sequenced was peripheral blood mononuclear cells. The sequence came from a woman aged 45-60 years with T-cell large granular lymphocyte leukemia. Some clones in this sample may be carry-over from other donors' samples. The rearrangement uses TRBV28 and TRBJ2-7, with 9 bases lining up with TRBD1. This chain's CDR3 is CASSSQGATYEQYF. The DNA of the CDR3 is TGTGCCAGCAGCTCACAGGGGGCAACCTACGAGCAGTACTTC.